The sequence of this T cell receptor beta chain was determined in a study of shared clonotypes between healthy human individuals. Turning to the study itself: A couple of women and three men aged 18 to 49 served as donors.

Genomic DNA belonging to each subset was distributed in equal measure over several immunoSEQ plates. In the original processing: Filtering was not the same, since immunoSEQ gave junction-only sequences without quality scores. Profiling relied on immunoSEQ multiplex PCR, and the TCRdb table lists in-frame clones only, not all of them. That table furnishes V, J and clone size, whereas the DNA furnished D and trimming. This sample has about 1,900,000 clones, with less than 95% found just once. Terminally differentiated effector memory CD45RA+ cells were left out of the naive CD8 fraction, which was CD45RO-negative and positively selected for CCR7. Concerning this clone itself: Its antigen remains unidentified.

Study conclusions and caveats: Sampling involved blood alone; tissue repertoires likely differ.

The CDR3 length is 15 residues. V lost 2 bases and J 5 bases, leaving 17 bases between the germline ends. Germline V gene data show CDR1 as SGHKS and CDR2 as YYEKEE (reference sequence). The TCR comes from a man aged 18 to 30 in good health. Sample: naive CD8+ T cells sorted from blood. This chain links TRBV5-5 with TRBJ2-7; D is undetermined. CDR3 nucleotides: TGTGCCAGCAGCTTTGTCCCAGAATATTCTGACGAGCAGTACTTC. Its translation is CASSFVPEYSDEQYF.